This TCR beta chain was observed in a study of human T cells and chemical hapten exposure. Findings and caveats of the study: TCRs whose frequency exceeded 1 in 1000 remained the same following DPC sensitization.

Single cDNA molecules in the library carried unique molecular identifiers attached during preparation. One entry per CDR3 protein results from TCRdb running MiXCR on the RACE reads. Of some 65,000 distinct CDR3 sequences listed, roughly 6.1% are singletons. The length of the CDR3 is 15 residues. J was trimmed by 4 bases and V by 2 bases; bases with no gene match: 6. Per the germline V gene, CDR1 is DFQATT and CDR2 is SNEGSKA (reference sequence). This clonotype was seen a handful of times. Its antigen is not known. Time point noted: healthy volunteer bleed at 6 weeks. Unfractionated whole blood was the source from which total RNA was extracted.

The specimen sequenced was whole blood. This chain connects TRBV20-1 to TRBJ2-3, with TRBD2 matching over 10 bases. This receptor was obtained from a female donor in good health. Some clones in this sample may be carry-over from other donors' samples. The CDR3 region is CSARLGTSVPDTQYF. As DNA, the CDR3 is TGCAGTGCTAGACTTGGGACTAGCGTTCCAGATACGCAGTATTTT.